Listed below are T cell receptor beta chains from one sample, sequenced in a study of blood T cells in healthy people across ages. TCRdb independently ran MiXCR on the 5' RACE reads; one entry per CDR3 protein. The data hold more than 1 million distinct CDR3 sequences, with 35% to 55% observed a single time. The source material was blood. The receptors were sampled from an older woman in good health. Both conserved end residues are part of each CDR3. Fields, in order: V gene, J gene, D gene, CDR3 protein. D genes are given only for firm matches.

>TRBV20-1|-|-
CSARGARIIEQYF
>TRBV6-6|TRBJ2-3|-
CASTPVGQDTQYF
>TRBV6-5|TRBJ2-1|-
CASRFADSSYNEQFF
>TRBV28|-|TRBD1
CASRAGTGRSDEQYF
>TRBV3-1|TRBJ2-7|TRBD2
CASTLAGDYYEQYF
>TRBV24-1|TRBJ2-1|-
CATSEAKGGDNEQFF
>TRBV15|TRBJ1-4|-
CATSFDSLGEKLFF
>TRBV18|-|TRBD1
CASSPVGQGGGYEQYF
>TRBV6-7|TRBJ2-7|TRBD2
CASSYSSSSGRVYEQYF
>TRBV28|TRBJ2-3|TRBD2
CASSLGTSVADTQYF
>TRBV11-1|TRBJ2-1|TRBD2
CASSFSGSYDEQFF
>TRBV6-1|TRBJ2-1|-
CASSAPANEQFF
>TRBV12-3/TRBV12-4|TRBJ2-1|TRBD2
CASSLGTSWANEQFF
>TRBV7-8|TRBJ2-1|TRBD2
CASSSGTSGRDEQFF
>TRBV7-8|TRBJ2-3|TRBD2
CASSAGTSVSSTDTQYF
>TRBV7-9|TRBJ2-6|-
CASSSTAGLTGANVLTF
>TRBV11-2|TRBJ2-7|-
CASRRGAISYEQYF
>TRBV5-1|TRBJ2-5|TRBD1
CASHPRGLQETQYF
>TRBV28|TRBJ2-1|TRBD2
CASRLANNNEQFF
>TRBV6-5|TRBJ1-2|TRBD1
CASSYRGQGSYGYTF
>TRBV27|TRBJ2-2|TRBD2
CASSLLGTSGSLNTGELFF
>TRBV20-1|TRBJ2-3|-
CSARGGAARADTQYF
>TRBV14|TRBJ1-4|-
CASSPRDGREKLFF
>TRBV20-1|TRBJ2-5|-
CSARTWETQYF
>TRBV30|TRBJ1-4|TRBD1
CAWSGQGSNEKLFF
>TRBV20-1|TRBJ1-5|-
CSAREGGPQHF
>TRBV29-1|TRBJ2-5|TRBD1
CSVDGTGGAKTQYF
>TRBV4-1|TRBJ2-1|-
CASSQQIEGQQFF
>TRBV29-1|TRBJ2-5|TRBD2
CSVEELAGAQYF
>TRBV21-1|TRBJ2-1|-
CASSKDRQGGNEQFF
>TRBV6-2/TRBV6-3|TRBJ1-1|-
CASKEGTEAFF
>TRBV27|TRBJ2-4|-
CASSLGQADIQYF
>TRBV9|TRBJ2-7|-
CASSVVGGDSQRYF
>TRBV6-5|-|-
CASSYPGPYNEQYF
>TRBV7-6|TRBJ2-3|-
CASSFRESDTQYF
>TRBV29-1|TRBJ2-1|TRBD1
CSVVDRGSSYNEQFF
>TRBV3-1|TRBJ2-1|TRBD2
CASSRTSGRDWDEQFF
>TRBV5-1|TRBJ2-1|TRBD1
CASGAQTGSNEQFF
>TRBV13|TRBJ1-5|TRBD1
CASGQGPNQPQHF
>TRBV11-2|TRBJ2-1|TRBD2
CASSPIAGGFLNEQFF
>TRBV20-1|TRBJ2-7|-
CSARSAEHYEQYF
>TRBV15|TRBJ2-1|-
CATSRDLGEQFF
>TRBV5-6|TRBJ2-1|-
CASSSGGPVAEQFF
>TRBV5-1|TRBJ2-1|-
CASSLAASYNEQFF
>TRBV7-7|TRBJ2-7|-
CASSLAAGYYEQYF
>TRBV15|TRBJ2-6|-
CATSRDQGAGANVLTF
>TRBV5-1|TRBJ2-3|TRBD2
CASSSTLEISGRSADTQYF
>TRBV2|TRBJ2-4|TRBD2
CASIAGTSGRNIQYF
>TRBV20-1|TRBJ2-3|TRBD2
CSASGEGTSLDDTQYF
>TRBV7-9|-|TRBD1
CASSLRRTGSYNEQYF
>TRBV6-5|TRBJ2-3|-
CASTQPSRFPDTQYF
>TRBV15|TRBJ2-7|TRBD2
CATGERASGSYEQYF
>TRBV12-3/TRBV12-4|TRBJ2-7|TRBD1
CASSPRQGREQYF
>TRBV18|TRBJ2-7|-
CASSPQAGRSTYEQYF
>TRBV27|TRBJ2-5|TRBD2
CASSRTSGINNEQYF